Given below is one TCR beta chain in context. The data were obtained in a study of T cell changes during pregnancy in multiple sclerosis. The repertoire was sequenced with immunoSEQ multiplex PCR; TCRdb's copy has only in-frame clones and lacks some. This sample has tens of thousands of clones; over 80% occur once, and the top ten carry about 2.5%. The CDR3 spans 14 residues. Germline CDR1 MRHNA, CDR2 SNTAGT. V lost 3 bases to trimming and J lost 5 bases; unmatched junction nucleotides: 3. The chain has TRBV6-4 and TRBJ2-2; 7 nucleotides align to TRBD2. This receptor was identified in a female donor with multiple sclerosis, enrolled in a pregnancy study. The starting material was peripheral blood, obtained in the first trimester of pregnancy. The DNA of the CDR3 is TGTGCCAGCAGTGAAACGGGGGGAACCGGGGAGCTGTTTTTT. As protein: CASSETGGTGELFF.